These T cell receptor beta chains were read from a single sample in a study of cytomegalovirus exposure and HLA in healthy donors. This table comes from immunoSEQ multiplex PCR, and its TCRdb copy is limited to in-frame clones, with some not included. The sample holds about 130,000 clones; roughly a tenth are singletons and the top ten take roughly 4.6%. Sequences were obtained from PBMCs. The receptor source for this set is a woman between 18 and 30 years old in good health and CMV-seropositive. The CDR3 runs from the conserved cysteine through the conserved F or W. The order of the fields is D gene, V gene, J gene, clone size, CDR3 DNA, CDR3 protein. D genes are given only for firm matches. Some rows mark clone size as missing; the rest say once, few, many or name a class of expanded clone.

>TRBD2|TRBV4-1|TRBJ2-7|few
TGCGCCAGCAGCCAAGTTACTAGCGACGACGAGCAGTACTTC
CASSQVTSDDEQYF
>NA|TRBV6-6|TRBJ2-5|few
TGTGCCAGCAGTTACCACACCCAAGAGACCCAGTACTTC
CASSYHTQETQYF
>NA|TRBV4-1|TRBJ2-2|NA
TGCGCCAGCAGCCAAGGCCTGGGACTCTCTGGGACCGGGGAGCTGTTTTTT
CASSQGLGLSGTGELFF
>TRBD2|TRBV29-1|TRBJ2-1|NA
TGCAGCGCTCAAATTACCGGGACTAGCGGGGGGCGGGGTAGTGAGCAGTTCTTC
CSAQITGTSGGRGSEQFF
>NA|TRBV19|TRBJ2-2|NA
TGTGCCAGTAGTGCTCAGGGGTCGCGGACCGGGGAGCTGTTTTTT
CASSAQGSRTGELFF
>NA|TRBV7-6|TRBJ2-3|NA
TGTGCCAGCAGCTTAGGCAGGGCCCCCACAGATACGCAGTATTTT
CASSLGRAPTDTQYF
>TRBD2|TRBV7-3|TRBJ2-1|NA
TGTGCCAGCAGCCCCCGGATGGGGGGAGGGATGAACAATGAGCAGTTCTTC
CASSPRMGGGMNNEQFF
>NA|TRBV7-9|TRBJ1-1|NA
TGTGCCAGCAGCTTAGGTAGGAACACTGAAGCTTTCTTT
CASSLGRNTEAFF
>NA|TRBV29-1|TRBJ2-2|NA
TGCAGCGTTGCTATGAACACCGGGGAGCTGTTTTTT
CSVAMNTGELFF
>NA|TRBV29-1|TRBJ2-5|few
TGCAGCGTTCGGTATACAGAGACCCAGTACTTC
CSVRYTETQYF
>NA|TRBV6-5|TRBJ1-1|few
TGTGCCAGCAAGGACAGCAACACTGAAGCTTTCTTT
CASKDSNTEAFF
>NA|TRBV10-3|TRBJ1-2|few
TGTGCCATCAGTGAGTCGAGTTCGGGTCATGGCTACACCTTC
CAISESSSGHGYTF
>NA|TRBV21-1|TRBJ1-1|many
TGTGCCAGCAGCATTGACATAGGATCTGGGCAGAACACTGAAGCTTTCTTT
CASSIDIGSGQNTEAFF
>NA|TRBV9|TRBJ2-1|NA
TGTGCCAGCAGCGTAGAACCAGGCGGACAATACAATGAGCAGTTCTTC
CASSVEPGGQYNEQFF
>TRBD1|TRBV28|TRBJ1-3|NA
TGTGCCAGCAGTTTTAACCCGGGACAGGGGACTGGAAACACCATATATTTT
CASSFNPGQGTGNTIYF
>NA|TRBV7-8|TRBJ1-1|few
TGTGCCAGCAGCTTAGTACAGGTGAACACTGAAGCTTTCTTT
CASSLVQVNTEAFF
>TRBD1|TRBV7-9|TRBJ2-1|few
TGTGCAAGCAGTACTATCCGTGGGACAGGGTTCGATGAGCAGTTCTTC
CASSTIRGTGFDEQFF
>TRBD1|TRBV6-6|TRBJ1-4|NA
TGTGCCAGCAGTGCCGGGACAGCTAATGAAAAACTGTTTTTT
CASSAGTANEKLFF
>NA|TRBV30|TRBJ1-3|few
TGTGCCGGAGAGTCGGGGGGAAACACCATATATTTT
CAGESGGNTIYF
>TRBD1|TRBV4-1|TRBJ2-1|few
TGCGCCAGCAGCCAAGGGACAGGGGGCAATGAGCAGTTCTTC
CASSQGTGGNEQFF
>NA|TRBV28|TRBJ1-3|many
TGTGCCAGCAGATCAGGAGGCAACACCATATATTTT
CASRSGGNTIYF
>NA|TRBV2|TRBJ1-2|NA
TGTGCCAGCAGTGATTGGGACTCTGGTGGCTACACCTTC
CASSDWDSGGYTF
>NA|TRBV29-1|TRBJ2-1|NA
TGCAGCGTTGACGGGCGGGTTGATGAGCAGTTCTTC
CSVDGRVDEQFF
>NA|TRBV4-1|TRBJ2-5|NA
TGCGCCAGCAGCTTTAGACTAAAAGAGACCCAGTACTTC
CASSFRLKETQYF
>NA|TRBV19|TRBJ2-2|NA
TGTGCTAGTAAGGGGCTCTATGTAGCGGCGAACACCGGGGAGCTGTTTTTT
CASKGLYVAANTGELFF
>TRBD1|TRBV9|TRBJ1-5|NA
TGTGCCAGCAACCTGTTGGGGACAGGGCTTCAGCCCCAGCATTTT
CASNLLGTGLQPQHF
>NA|TRBV5-1|TRBJ2-7|few
TGCGCCAGCAGCTTGTTAGTTGCCCAGCGGGCGTCCTCCTACGAGCAGTACTTC
CASSLLVAQRASSYEQYF
>TRBD2|TRBV2|TRBJ2-3|few
TGTGCCAGCAGTGTACTAGCGGGAGTCACAGATACGCAGTATTTT
CASSVLAGVTDTQYF
>NA|TRBV5-1|TRBJ1-3|many
TGCGCCAGCAGCTTGACAGCTGGAAACACCATATATTTT
CASSLTAGNTIYF
>NA|TRBV19|TRBJ2-1|few
TGTGCCAGTAGTATAGTTACCCGGAGCTCCTACAATGAGCAGTTCTTC
CASSIVTRSSYNEQFF
>NA|TRBV6-1|TRBJ1-5|few
TGTGCCAGCGGTCAAGGAGGGAATCAGCCCCAGCATTTT
CASGQGGNQPQHF
>TRBD2|TRBV11-3|TRBJ2-3|few
TGTGCCAGCAGCTTAGGGCGGGAGTTAGGGGCAGATACGCAGTATTTT
CASSLGRELGADTQYF
>TRBD1|TRBV5-6|TRBJ2-1|NA
TGTGCCAGCAGCTCTGACTTAGGGACAGACCACAATGAGCAGTTCTTC
CASSSDLGTDHNEQFF